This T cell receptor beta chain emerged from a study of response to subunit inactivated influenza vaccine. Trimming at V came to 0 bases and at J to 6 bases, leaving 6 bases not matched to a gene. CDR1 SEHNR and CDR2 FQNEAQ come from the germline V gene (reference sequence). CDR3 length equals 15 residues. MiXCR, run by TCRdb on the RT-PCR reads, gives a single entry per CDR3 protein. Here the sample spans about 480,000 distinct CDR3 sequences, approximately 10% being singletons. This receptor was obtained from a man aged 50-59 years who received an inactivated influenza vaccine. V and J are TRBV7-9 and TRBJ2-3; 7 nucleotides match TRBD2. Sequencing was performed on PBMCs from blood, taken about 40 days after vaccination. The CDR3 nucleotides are TGTGCCAGCAGCTTAGCAAACCGGGACTATGATACGCAGTATTTT. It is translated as CASSLANRDYDTQYF. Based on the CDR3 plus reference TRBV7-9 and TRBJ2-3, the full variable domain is DTGVSQNPRHKITKRGQNVTFRCDPISEHNRLYWYRQTLGQGPEFLTYFQNEAQLEKSRLLSDRFSAERPKGSFSTLEIQRTEQGDSAMYLCASSLANRDYDTQYFGPGTRLTVL.